These 8 T cell receptor beta chains were all obtained from the same sample, sequenced in a study of identical twins. TCRdb used MiXCR to reprocess the 5' RACE reads, holding one entry per CDR3 protein. Found here are 310,000 or so distinct CDR3 sequences, 7.5% to 9.5% of them singletons; the top ten hold approximately 6.5%. These sequences were also reported in another study, on yellow fever vaccine responses in identical twins.

Material for sequencing was CD8+ T cells sorted from blood. All receptors come from a woman aged 18 to 35 in good health.

CDR3 sequence: CASSEFGSGPYEQYF. The CDR3 nucleotides are TGTGCCAGCAGTGAATTTGGGAGCGGTCCCTACGAGCAGTACTTC. The genes are TRBV25-1 and TRBJ2-7, with D tentatively TRBD2 (5 bases). V lost 1 base and J lost 2, with 12 bases in between. This CDR3 has 15 amino acids. The V gene's germline CDR1 is MGHDK and CDR2 SYGVNS.

This clonotype was counted a few times. J is TRBJ2-3 and V is TRBV12-3 or TRBV12-4; D is unclear. V shed 0 bases and J shed 2 bases, with 6 bases lying between them. The CDR3 extends over 14 amino acids. In DNA, the CDR3 is TGTGCCAGCAGTTTAGCGTGGGCCACAGATACGCAGTATTTT. This translates into CASSLAWATDTQYF.

V usage is TRBV6-5 and J usage is TRBJ2-2; D is unclear. Germline lookup yields CDR1 MNHEY and CDR2 SVGAGI. This CDR3 has 16 amino acids. V lost 1 base, J lost 3 bases, and 12 bases lay in between. This CDR3 is CASSYLSLGDTGELFF. The CDR3 DNA reads TGTGCCAGCAGTTACTTGAGTCTAGGTGACACCGGGGAGCTGTTTTTT.

V gene TRBV29-1 combines with J gene TRBJ2-7, with D perhaps matching TRBD2 (6 bases). The CDR3 has 15 amino acids. Germline V gives CDR1 SQVTM, CDR2 ANQGSEA. Trimming cost V 0 bases and J 5 bases, with 17 bases left between them. The CDR3: CSVEDRESVVDEQYF. CDR3 DNA sequence: TGCAGCGTTGAAGATCGGGAGAGCGTGGTGGACGAGCAGTACTTC.

Remarks on this clonotype: A much larger clone sits a single nucleotide away, making a read error possible. DNA for the CDR3: TGTGCCAGCAGCGACCGGAGCTCCTACAGTGAGCAGTTCTTC. This sequence encodes CASSDRSSYSEQFF. This sequence joins TRBV7-9 and TRBJ2-1; D gene unclear. Germline-derived CDR1 and CDR2 are SEHNR and FQNEAQ (reference sequence). CDR3 length: 14 amino acids.

In nucleotides, the CDR3 is TGTGCCAGCCATCACGGGCGGGATCGTTTGCACGAGCAGTACTTC. Its protein product is CASHHGRDRLHEQYF. The J gene is TRBJ2-7, the V gene TRBV6-1, with a tentative D call TRBD2 (6 bases). CDR1 and CDR2 (germline): MNHNS, SASEGT. The CDR3 is 15 residues long. Between the trimmed V and J ends, which lost 8 bases and 5 bases, there was a span of 22 bases.

As concerns this clonotype: A much larger clone differs by one base, so this may be a read error. The V and J genes are TRBV4-3 and TRBJ1-2; possible D gene TRBD1, 6 bases. CDR1 and CDR2 from the germline V gene are LGHNA and YSLEER. The CDR3 is 15 amino acids. Between the trimmed V and J ends, which lost 0 bases and 4 bases, there was a span of 12 bases. In DNA form, the CDR3 reads TGCGCCAGCAGCCAAGATCCGAGGACAGCCTATGGCTACACCTTC. This translates into CASSQDPRTAYGYTF.

Details on this clonotype: Compared with germline, one end of the junction differs, possibly owing to a read error. The chain carries TRBV3-1 and TRBJ2-6; weak D call: TRBD1 (6 bases). The CDR3 spans 17 residues. Germline V CDR1 and CDR2: LGHDT, YNNKEL (reference sequence). The CDR3 bases are TGTGCCAGCACCCAAGAGTTCCCAGGGGCTGGGGCCAACGTCCTGACTTTC. Protein product: CASTQEFPGAGANVLTF. Filled out from reference TRBV3-1 and TRBJ2-6, the complete variable domain reads DTAVSQTPKYLVTQMGNDKSIKCEQNLGHDTMYWYKQDSKKFLKIMFSYNNKELIINETVPNRFSPKSPDKAHLNLHINSLELGDSAVYFCASTQEFPGAGANVLTFGAGSRLTVL.